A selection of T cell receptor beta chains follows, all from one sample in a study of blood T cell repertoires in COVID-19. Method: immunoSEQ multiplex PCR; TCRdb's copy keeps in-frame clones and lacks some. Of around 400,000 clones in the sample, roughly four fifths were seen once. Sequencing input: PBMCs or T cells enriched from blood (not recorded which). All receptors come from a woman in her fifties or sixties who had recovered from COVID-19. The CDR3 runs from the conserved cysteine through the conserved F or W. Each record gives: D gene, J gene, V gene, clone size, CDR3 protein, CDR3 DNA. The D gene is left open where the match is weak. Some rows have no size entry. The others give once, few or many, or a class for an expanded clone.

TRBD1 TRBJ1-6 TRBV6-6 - CASSYGAGGSSSPLHF TGTGCCAGCAGTTACGGGGCAGGGGGGTCTAGTTCACCCCTCCACTTT
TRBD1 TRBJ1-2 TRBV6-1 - CASSERTGDGYTF TGTGCCAGCAGTGAACGGACAGGGGATGGCTACACCTTC
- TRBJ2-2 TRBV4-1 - CASSLFRGMDTGELFF TGCGCCAGCAGCCTCTTCCGGGGGATGGACACCGGGGAGCTGTTTTTT
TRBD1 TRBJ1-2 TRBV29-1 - CSVRTQGAISVGYTF TGCAGCGTCAGAACACAGGGGGCGATCTCAGTTGGCTACACCTTC
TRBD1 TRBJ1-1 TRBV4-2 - CAGSPAQGTGTEAFF TGTGCCGGCAGCCCCGCACAGGGGACGGGCACTGAAGCTTTCTTT
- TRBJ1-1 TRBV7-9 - CASSLPRGVNTEAFF TGTGCCAGCAGCTTGCCCAGGGGAGTCAACACTGAAGCTTTCTTT
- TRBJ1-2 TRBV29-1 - CSAGGGTYGYTF TGCAGCGCTGGGGGGGGCACCTATGGCTACACCTTC
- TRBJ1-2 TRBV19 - CASSIPLGTSSNYGYTF TGTGCCAGTAGTATACCATTGGGGACATCAAGTAACTATGGCTACACCTTC
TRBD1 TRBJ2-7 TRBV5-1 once CASSPGDRSYEQYF TGCGCCAGCAGCCCTGGGGACAGAAGCTACGAGCAGTACTTC
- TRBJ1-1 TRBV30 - CAWLGSQAFF TGTGCCTGGCTAGGTTCTCAAGCTTTCTTT
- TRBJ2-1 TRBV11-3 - CASSSPGLGSGDEQFF TGTGCCAGCAGCTCCCCGGGTCTGGGTAGTGGCGATGAGCAGTTCTTC
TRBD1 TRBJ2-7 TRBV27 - CASSEWQDRRSIEQYF TGTGCCAGCAGTGAGTGGCAGGACAGGAGGTCGATTGAGCAGTACTTC
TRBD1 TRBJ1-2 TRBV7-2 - CASRRDRGLGYTF TGTGCCAGCAGAAGAGACAGGGGGCTTGGCTACACCTTC
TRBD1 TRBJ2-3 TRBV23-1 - CASSGQGAPPDTQYF TGCGCCAGCAGTGGGCAGGGGGCCCCCCCAGATACGCAGTATTTT
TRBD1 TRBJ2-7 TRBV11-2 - CASSLVQGVSEQYF TGTGCCAGCAGCTTAGTCCAGGGGGTGAGCGAGCAGTACTTC
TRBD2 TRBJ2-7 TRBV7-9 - CASSHRGGINEQYF TGTGCCAGCAGCCACCGGGGGGGCATCAACGAGCAGTACTTC
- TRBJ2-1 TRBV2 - CASSNPGYNEQFF TGTGCCAGCAGTAACCCGGGGTACAATGAGCAGTTCTTC
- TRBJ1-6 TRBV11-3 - CASSLAPQDSPLHF TGTGCCAGCAGCTTAGCCCCGCAGGATTCACCCCTCCACTTT
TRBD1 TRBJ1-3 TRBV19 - CASSPLDRGHLSGNTIYF TGTGCCAGTAGTCCATTGGACAGGGGGCATCTCTCTGGAAACACCATATATTTT
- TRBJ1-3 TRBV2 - CASSGPGNTIYF TGTGCCAGCAGTGGGCCCGGAAACACCATATATTTT
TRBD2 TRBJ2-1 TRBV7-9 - CASSHQRLAVVNEQFF TGTGCCAGCAGCCATCAGAGACTAGCGGTGGTGAATGAGCAGTTCTTC
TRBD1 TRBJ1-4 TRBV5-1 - CASSFRQGGTNEKLFF TGCGCCAGCAGCTTTCGACAGGGGGGGACTAATGAAAAACTGTTTTTT